This T cell receptor beta chain was observed in a study of blood T cell repertoires in COVID-19. Looking at the study overall: The cDNA or gDNA used as material had been derived from T cells, B-cell-depleted T cells, or PBMCs.

Sequencing was performed with immunoSEQ multiplex PCR; in TCRdb, only in-frame clones are kept and a portion is missing. The data contain just over 300,000 clones, 90% of them seen just once; the ten biggest clones take up approximately 4%. The V gene end was trimmed by 2 bases and the J gene end by 3 bases; junction bases not matched to a gene: 12. CDR3 length equals 17 residues. Germline V gives CDR1 MGHDK, CDR2 SYGVNS. This receptor was identified in a woman aged 18-30 years with acute COVID-19. V usage is TRBV25-1 and J usage is TRBJ2-7; 8 bases map to TRBD1. The sequencing input was PBMCs or T cells enriched from blood (not recorded which). CDR3 coding DNA: TGTGCCAGCAGTGAAAGGGCTCGACAGGGGAATAACTACGAGCAGTACTTC. Translating gives CASSERARQGNNYEQYF.